The source of this T cell receptor (beta chain) is a study of T cells in Graves' hyperthyroidism and ophthalmopathy. V was trimmed by 2 bases and J by 7 bases, leaving 6 bases between them. Germline lookup yields CDR1 DFQATT and CDR2 SNEGSKA (reference sequence). CDR3 length equals 11 residues. Study conclusions and caveats: Model predictions of ophthalmopathy came a median 6.5 months before onset. Among clonotypes expanded in thyroid above 0.001, most were also found in blood.

The sample holds many counts of this clonotype. Antigen: not known. Newly diagnosed hyperthyroidism, duration under 2 months, in patients aged 18 to 65. Amplification targeted TCR beta CDR3 regions from RNA transcripts. When the TCR CDR3 underwent first-round RT-PCR, the HTBI primer set was used. TCRdb passed the multiplex PCR reads through MiXCR, listing each CDR3 protein once. The table has about 420,000 distinct CDR3 sequences, 15% to 18% seen once; the top ten hold around an eighth. This receptor was taken from a woman younger than 30 with Graves' hyperthyroidism. The specimen sequenced was blood. V usage is TRBV20-1 and J usage is TRBJ2-1; D gene ambiguous. The CDR3 sequence is CSARLVNEQFF. CDR3 in DNA: TGCAGTGCTAGACTTGTTAATGAGCAGTTCTTC.